The 26 T cell receptor beta chains given below trace back to one sample, sequenced in a study of cytomegalovirus exposure and HLA in healthy donors. PCR employed 60 Vbeta and 13 Jbeta primers. Clones were read by immunoSEQ multiplex PCR, and TCRdb kept only the in-frame ones, dropping some. The table records some 180,000 clones, 75% to 90% of them present only once. Sequencing was performed on PBMCs. The receptors come from a girl under 18 in good health and CMV-seropositive.

With regard to this clone: Other DNA variants within this sample encode the same CDR3. This chain uses TRBV27 with TRBJ2-7; 14 bases match TRBD2. CDR1 is MNHEY, CDR2 SMNVEV, per germline (reference sequence). V lost 3 bases and J lost 3; bases outside the gene matches: 1. The CDR3 is made up of 15 amino acids. CDR3 amino acids: CASSLGTSGSYEQYF. In DNA, the CDR3 is TGTGCCAGCAGTTTGGGGACTAGCGGGAGCTACGAGCAGTACTTC.

CDR3 in amino acids: CSVVWGADQPQHF. The DNA of the CDR3 is TGCAGCGTTGTATGGGGCGCCGATCAGCCCCAGCATTTT. The rearrangement uses TRBV29-1 and TRBJ1-5; tentative D call: TRBD1 (5 bases). Per the germline V gene, CDR1 is SQVTM and CDR2 is ANQGSEA. This CDR3 region has 13 residues. V was pared by 4 bases and J by 5 bases, with 12 bases between.

This chain links TRBV11-2 with TRBJ2-7, with TRBD1 matching 10 bases. The CDR3 is 16 amino acids. The trim removed 3 bases at V and 1 base at J, leaving 6 bases unmatched. Germline CDR1 SGHAT, CDR2 FQNNGV. CDR3 protein: CASSFRRDRGSYEQYF. CDR3 DNA: TGTGCCAGCAGCTTCCGGAGGGACAGGGGTTCCTACGAGCAGTACTTC. Full variable domain (outside the CDR3, taken from reference TRBV11-2 and TRBJ2-7): EAGVAQSPRYKIIEKRQSVAFWCNPISGHATLYWYQQILGQGPKLLIQFQNNGVVDDSQLPKDRFSAERLKGVDSTLKIQPAKLEDSAVYLCASSFRRDRGSYEQYFGPGTRLTVT.

This chain links TRBV13 with TRBJ2-1; D may be TRBD1 (7 bases). Trimming removed 5 bases from V and 8 bases from J, with 19 bases in between. The CDR3 has 15 amino acids. The V gene's germline CDR1 is PRHDT and CDR2 FYEKMQ (reference sequence). The CDR3 region is CASSPTGRLRDEQFF. The CDR3 DNA follows: TGTGCCAGCAGCCCGACAGGGAGGCTGAGGGATGAGCAGTTCTTC.

J is TRBJ2-5 and V is TRBV5-1, with D possibly matching TRBD1 (6 bases). CDR3 size: 14 residues. Germline V lookup: CDR1 SGHRS, CDR2 YFSETQ. V lost 5 bases and J lost 3, with 14 bases in between. This chain's CDR3 is CASSFWTEEETQYF. CDR3 nucleotide sequence: TGCGCCAGCAGTTTTTGGACAGAGGAAGAGACCCAGTACTTC.

The chain recombines TRBV5-4 with TRBJ1-4; the match to TRBD1 covers 10 bases. Germline V lookup: CDR1 SGHNT, CDR2 YYREEE (reference sequence). V lost 3 bases, J lost 3 bases, and 11 bases stayed unmatched. CDR3 length equals 18 residues. The CDR3 spells CASSSARDRGSPNEKLFF. The CDR3 nucleotides are TGTGCCAGCAGCTCGGCCCGGGACAGGGGATCCCCTAATGAAAAACTGTTTTTT.

The chain couples TRBV5-5 to TRBJ2-3; the D gene is possibly TRBD2 (6 bases). Trimming stripped 2 bases from V and 6 bases from J, with 10 bases between. Germline CDR1 is SGHKS and CDR2 is YYEKEE (reference sequence). The CDR3 sequence is 13 residues long. The CDR3 DNA follows: TGTGCCAGCAGCTTACTAGCAGAGGATACGCAGTATTTT. It encodes CASSLLAEDTQYF.

The V and J genes are TRBV27 and TRBJ2-1; a weak D match, TRBD2 (5 bases). V lost 6 bases and J 2 bases, leaving 11 bases between the germline ends. The CDR3 loop spans 14 amino acids. The germline V gene encodes CDR1 MNHEY and CDR2 SMNVEV (reference sequence). CDR3 protein: CASSRDRAYNEQFF. The CDR3 DNA is TGTGCCAGCAGCCGGGATAGGGCCTACAATGAGCAGTTCTTC.

The chain is built from TRBV30 and TRBJ1-6; no clear D gene. Germline-derived CDR1 and CDR2 are GTSNPN and SVGIG (reference sequence). V lost 7 bases and J 0 bases, leaving 16 bases between the germline ends. The CDR3 loop spans 16 amino acids. Written as DNA, the CDR3 is TGTGCCTTCGGCGGGTTGTTTAGCTCCTATAATTCACCCCTCCACTTT. Translation: CAFGGLFSSYNSPLHF.

The chain links TRBV19 to TRBJ2-2; no definite D call. CDR1 and CDR2 from the germline V gene are LNHDA and SQIVND (reference sequence). The length of the CDR3 is 13 residues. Trimming pared 3 bases from V and 2 bases from J, leaving 4 bases between. The CDR3 spells CASSITNTGELFF. The CDR3 nucleotides are TGTGCCAGTAGTATTACAAACACCGGGGAGCTGTTTTTT.

The sample holds a few counts of this clone. The chain uses TRBV10-2 and TRBJ2-3; 7 bases agree with TRBD2. This CDR3 has 20 amino acids. Germline CDR1 reads WSHSY; CDR2 reads SAAADI. J lost 2 bases, V lost 2 bases, and 19 bases had no gene match. The DNA for the CDR3 is TGCGCCAGCAGTGAGAAGGGTGAGGAGGATCCCCGGGGGGTCACAGATACGCAGTATTTT. This gives the protein CASSEKGEEDPRGVTDTQYF.

J is TRBJ1-2 and V is TRBV30; 7 bases agree with TRBD1. CDR1 and CDR2 (germline): GTSNPN, SVGIG (reference sequence). V trimming: 8 bases; J trimming: 2 bases; junction bases outside the gene matches: 11. The CDR3 sequence is 14 residues long. CDR3 residues: CAGTGDSFNYGYTF. The DNA for the CDR3 is TGTGCCGGCACCGGGGACAGTTTCAACTATGGCTACACCTTC.

In its sample, this clone was seen once. The J gene is TRBJ2-1, the V gene TRBV25-1; tentative D call: TRBD2 (5 bases). From germline, CDR1 is MGHDK and CDR2 SYGVNS. V lost 7 bases and J 6 bases, leaving 19 bases between the germline ends. CDR3 size: 15 residues. CDR3 loop: CASNPKWPRGNEQFF. The CDR3 DNA sequence: TGTGCCAGCAATCCAAAGTGGCCCCGGGGCAATGAGCAGTTCTTC. The whole variable domain, filled in from reference TRBV25-1 and TRBJ2-1, reads EADIYQTPRYLVIGTGKKITLECSQTMGHDKMYWYQQDPGMELHLIHYSYGVNSTEKGDLSSESTVSRIRTEHFPLTLESARPSHTSQYLCASNPKWPRGNEQFFGPGTRLTVL.

This chain connects TRBV9 to TRBJ2-2, with TRBD2 identical over 8 bases. The length of the CDR3 is 17 residues. From germline, CDR1 is SGDLS and CDR2 YYNGEE. V shed 1 base, J shed 3 bases, and the junction held 8 bases outside the gene matches. CDR3 DNA sequence: TGTGCCAGCAGCGTAAGTAAGCGGGAGCCCGACACCGGGGAGCTGTTTTTT. Residues: CASSVSKREPDTGELFF.

The chain combines TRBV2 with TRBJ2-7; 7 bases map to TRBD2. CDR1 is SNHLY, CDR2 FYNNEI, per germline. The CDR3 length is 15 residues. After removal of 4 bases from V and 2 bases from J, the junction contained 8 bases not matched to a gene. This CDR3 is CASSALSSGTYEQYF. In nucleotides, the CDR3 is TGTGCCAGCAGTGCATTGTCTAGCGGAACCTACGAGCAGTACTTC. The whole variable domain, filled in from reference TRBV2 and TRBJ2-7, reads EPEVTQTPSHQVTQMGQEVILRCVPISNHLYFYWYRQILGQKVEFLVSFYNNEISEKSEIFDDQFSVERPDGSNFTLKIRSTKLEDSAMYFCASSALSSGTYEQYFGPGTRLTVT.

V usage is TRBV25-1 and J usage is TRBJ2-1, with 8 bases aligning to TRBD1. Germline CDR1 and CDR2: MGHDK and SYGVNS. Trimming took 7 bases from V and 4 from J; bases not matched to a gene: 6. The CDR3 runs 14 residues. DNA for the CDR3: TGTGCCAGCAATACAGGGGGACTTTACAATGAGCAGTTCTTC. Translation gives CASNTGGLYNEQFF.

The genes are TRBV5-1 and TRBJ2-3, with 10 bases that match TRBD2. The CDR3 has 15 residues. The V gene end was trimmed by 2 bases and the J gene end by 4 bases; junction bases not matched to a gene: 4. Germline lookup yields CDR1 SGHRS and CDR2 YFSETQ. CDR3 region: CASSFIAGGSDTQYF. The CDR3, as DNA: TGCGCCAGCAGCTTCATAGCGGGAGGATCAGATACGCAGTATTTT.

The chain couples TRBV4-2 to TRBJ2-7, with D possibly being TRBD2 (6 bases). V was clipped by 4 bases and J by 0 bases, with 10 bases between them. This CDR3 spans 14 amino acids. Germline-derived CDR1 and CDR2 are LGHNA and YNFKEQ. The CDR3 protein is CASSPGAGSYEQYF. CDR3 DNA sequence: TGTGCCAGCAGCCCAGGAGCGGGCTCCTACGAGCAGTACTTC.

The chain couples TRBV7-9 to TRBJ2-1; TRBD2 aligns across 13 bases. The CDR3 is made up of 15 amino acids. With V trimmed by 5 bases and J by 8 bases, 6 bases remained unmatched. Germline loops: CDR1 SEHNR, CDR2 FQNEAQ (reference sequence). The CDR3 here is CASSRGLAGIDEQFF. The DNA of the CDR3 is TGTGCCAGCAGCCGGGGACTAGCGGGAATCGATGAGCAGTTCTTC.

In this sample, this clone turned up once. V usage is TRBV11-2 and J usage is TRBJ2-6; D is ambiguous. CDR3 length: 17 residues. From germline, CDR1 is SGHAT and CDR2 FQNNGV. Trimming shortened V by 4 bases and J by 0 bases, and 13 bases separated the two germline ends. The CDR3 region is CASSYKPRGSGANVLTF. The CDR3 nucleotides are TGTGCCAGCAGCTACAAACCCCGTGGCTCTGGGGCCAACGTCCTGACTTTC.

This clone was seen a single time. This chain links TRBV13 with TRBJ2-7; TRBD2 matches at 9 bases. Per the germline V gene, CDR1 is PRHDT and CDR2 is FYEKMQ (reference sequence). V shed 5 bases, J shed 2 bases, and the junction held 10 bases outside the gene matches. The CDR3 spans 16 residues. CDR3 sequence (DNA): TGTGCCAGCAGCCAAACGACTAGCGGCAATACCTACGAGCAGTACTTC. Translation: CASSQTTSGNTYEQYF.

The chain joins TRBV27 to TRBJ2-2, with D unclear. Looked up from germline, CDR1 is MNHEY and CDR2 is SMNVEV (reference sequence). CDR3 length: 16 residues. V lost 1 base to trimming and J lost 2 bases, with 11 bases between them. The CDR3 here is CASSLYGKVNTGELFF. The CDR3 region has the DNA TGTGCCAGCAGTTTATATGGCAAAGTAAACACCGGGGAGCTGTTTTTT.

The chain is built from TRBV14 and TRBJ2-5, with D possibly being TRBD1 (5 bases). The CDR3 contains 15 residues. The ends were cut back, 0 bases at V and 2 bases at J, with 10 bases in the middle. From germline, CDR1 is SGHDN and CDR2 FVKESK. The CDR3 is CASSQDLAGQETQYF. DNA for the CDR3: TGTGCCAGCAGCCAAGATCTGGCAGGGCAAGAGACCCAGTACTTC.

V is TRBV29-1 and J is TRBJ2-5, with 9 bases identical to TRBD2. Trimming at V came to 3 bases and at J to 1 base, leaving 9 bases not matched to a gene. CDR1 and CDR2 from the germline V gene are SQVTM and ANQGSEA. The CDR3 has 16 amino acids. The CDR3 DNA reads TGCAGCGTTGAGCCCCTTAGCGGGAGAGTCCAAGAGACCCAGTACTTC. Its protein product is CSVEPLSGRVQETQYF.

The chain employs TRBV2 and TRBJ2-7; maybe TRBD1 (5 bases). This CDR3 is built from 14 residues. CDR1 is SNHLY and CDR2 is FYNNEI in the germline V gene. Trimming cost V 7 bases and J 0 bases, with 13 bases left between them. CDR3 DNA: TGTGCCAGCAAGGGGCAGGCCGCCTCCTACGAGCAGTACTTC. This translates into CASKGQAASYEQYF.

A remark on this clone: The junction departs from the called germline gene at one end, perhaps through a read error. V and J are TRBV5-1 and TRBJ2-7; possibly TRBD1 for D (6 bases). CDR3 length: 12 residues. Germline loops: CDR1 SGHRS, CDR2 YFSETQ. The CDR3 protein is CTSSETGYEQYF. The DNA of the CDR3 is TGCACCAGCAGCGAAACAGGGTACGAGCAGTACTTC.